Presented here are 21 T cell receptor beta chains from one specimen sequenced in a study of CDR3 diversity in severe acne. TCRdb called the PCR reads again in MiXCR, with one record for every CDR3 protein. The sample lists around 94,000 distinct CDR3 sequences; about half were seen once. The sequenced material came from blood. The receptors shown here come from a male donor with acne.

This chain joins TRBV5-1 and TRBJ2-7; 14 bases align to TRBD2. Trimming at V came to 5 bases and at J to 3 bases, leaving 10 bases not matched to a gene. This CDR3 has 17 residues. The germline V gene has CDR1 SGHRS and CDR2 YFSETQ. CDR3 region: CASSPGLAGVGVYEQYF. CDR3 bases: TGCGCCAGCAGTCCGGGACTAGCGGGAGTAGGGGTCTACGAGCAGTACTTC.

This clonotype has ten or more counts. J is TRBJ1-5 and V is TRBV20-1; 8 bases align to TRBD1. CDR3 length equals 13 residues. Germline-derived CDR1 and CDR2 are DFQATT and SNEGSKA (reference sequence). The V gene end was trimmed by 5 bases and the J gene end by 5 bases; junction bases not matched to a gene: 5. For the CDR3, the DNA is TGCAGTGCTGTGGGACAGGTGGATCAGCCCCAGCATTTT. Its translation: CSAVGQVDQPQHF.

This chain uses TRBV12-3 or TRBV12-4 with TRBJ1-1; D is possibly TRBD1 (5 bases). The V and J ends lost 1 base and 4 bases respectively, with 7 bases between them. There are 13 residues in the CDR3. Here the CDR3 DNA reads TGTGCCAGCAGTTTAGGACAGCGCACTGAAGCTTTCTTT. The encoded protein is CASSLGQRTEAFF.

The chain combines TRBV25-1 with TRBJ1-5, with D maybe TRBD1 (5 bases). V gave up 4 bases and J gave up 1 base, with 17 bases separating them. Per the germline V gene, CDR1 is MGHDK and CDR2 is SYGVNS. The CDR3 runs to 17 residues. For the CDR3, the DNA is TGTGCCAGCAGTGCTAGAGATCCCGGGGCGAGCAATCAGCCCCAGCATTTT. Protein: CASSARDPGASNQPQHF. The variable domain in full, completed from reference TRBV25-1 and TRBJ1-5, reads EADIYQTPRYLVIGTGKKITLECSQTMGHDKMYWYQQDPGMELHLIHYSYGVNSTEKGDLSSESTVSRIRTEHFPLTLESARPSHTSQYLCASSARDPGASNQPQHFGDGTRLSIL.

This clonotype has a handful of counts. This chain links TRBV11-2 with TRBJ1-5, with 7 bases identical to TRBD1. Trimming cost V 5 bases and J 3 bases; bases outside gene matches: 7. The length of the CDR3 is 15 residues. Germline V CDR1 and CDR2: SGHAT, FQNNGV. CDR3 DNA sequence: TGTGCCAGCAGCGGGGGGACAGACCTCAATCAGCCCCAGCATTTT. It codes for CASSGGTDLNQPQHF.

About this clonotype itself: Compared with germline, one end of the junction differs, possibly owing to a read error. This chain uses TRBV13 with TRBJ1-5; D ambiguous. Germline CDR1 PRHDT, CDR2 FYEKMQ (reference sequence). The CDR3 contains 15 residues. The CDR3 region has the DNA TGTGCCAGCAGCCGTGGCGCAGGTAGCAATCAGTCCCAGCATTTT. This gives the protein CASSRGAGSNQSQHF.

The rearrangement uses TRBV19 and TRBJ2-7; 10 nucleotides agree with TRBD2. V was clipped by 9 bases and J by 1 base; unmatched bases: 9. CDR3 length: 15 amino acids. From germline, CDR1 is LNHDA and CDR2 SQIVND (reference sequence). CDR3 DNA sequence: TGTGCCAGCAGCTTGGGGACTAGCGCTTCCTACGAGCAGTACTTC. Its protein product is CASSLGTSASYEQYF.

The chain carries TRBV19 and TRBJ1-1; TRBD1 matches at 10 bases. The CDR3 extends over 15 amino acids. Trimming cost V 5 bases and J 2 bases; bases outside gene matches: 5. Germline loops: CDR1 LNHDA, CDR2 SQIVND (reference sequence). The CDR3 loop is CASSAQTGGNTEAFF. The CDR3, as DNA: TGTGCCAGTAGTGCTCAGACAGGGGGCAACACTGAAGCTTTCTTT.

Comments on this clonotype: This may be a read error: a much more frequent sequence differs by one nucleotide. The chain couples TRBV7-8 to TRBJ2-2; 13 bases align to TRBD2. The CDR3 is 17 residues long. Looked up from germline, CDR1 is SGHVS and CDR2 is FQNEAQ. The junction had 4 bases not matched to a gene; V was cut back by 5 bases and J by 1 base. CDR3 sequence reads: CASSPRTSGRNTGELFF. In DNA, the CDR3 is TGTGCCAGCAGCCCTCGGACTAGCGGGAGGAACACCGGGGAGCTGTTTTTT. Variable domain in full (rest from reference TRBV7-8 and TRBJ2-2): GAGVSQSPRYKVAKRGQDVALRCDPISGHVSLFWYQQALGQGPEFLTYFQNEAQLDKSGLPSDRFFAERPEGSVSTLKIQRTQQEDSAVYLCASSPRTSGRNTGELFFGEGSRLTVL.

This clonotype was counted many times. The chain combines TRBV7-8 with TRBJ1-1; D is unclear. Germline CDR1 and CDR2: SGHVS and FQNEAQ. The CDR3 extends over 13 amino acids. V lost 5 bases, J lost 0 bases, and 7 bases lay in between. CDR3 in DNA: TGTGCCAGCAGCCAGCCCATGAACACTGAAGCTTTCTTT. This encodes CASSQPMNTEAFF.

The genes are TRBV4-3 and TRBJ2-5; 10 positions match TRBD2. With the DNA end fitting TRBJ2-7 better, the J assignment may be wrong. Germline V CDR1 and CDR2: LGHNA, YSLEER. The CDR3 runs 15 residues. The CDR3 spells CASSRASGRGYEQYF. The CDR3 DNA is TGCGCCAGCAGCCGAGCTAGCGGGAGAGGCTACGAGCAGTACTTC.

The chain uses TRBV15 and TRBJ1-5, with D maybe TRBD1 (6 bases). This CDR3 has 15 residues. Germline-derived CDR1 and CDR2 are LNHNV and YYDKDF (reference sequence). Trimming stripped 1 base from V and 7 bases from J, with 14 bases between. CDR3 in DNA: TGTGCCACCAGCAGAGGGAGGACAGCCTTCCAGCCCCAGCATTTT. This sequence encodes CATSRGRTAFQPQHF.

The CDR3, as DNA: TGTGCCAGCAGTGGGACAGGGAGTTCCGAGCAGTACTTC. It yields the protein CASSGTGSSEQYF. The chain recombines TRBV2 with TRBJ2-7; 8 nucleotides agree with TRBD1. V was pared by 4 bases and J by 6 bases, with 5 bases of the junction left unmatched. The CDR3 covers 13 residues. Per the germline V gene, CDR1 is SNHLY and CDR2 is FYNNEI. The complete variable domain, with remaining parts taken from reference TRBV2 and TRBJ2-7, reads EPEVTQTPSHQVTQMGQEVILRCVPISNHLYFYWYRQILGQKVEFLVSFYNNEISEKSEIFDDQFSVERPDGSNFTLKIRSTKLEDSAMYFCASSGTGSSEQYFGPGTRLTVT.

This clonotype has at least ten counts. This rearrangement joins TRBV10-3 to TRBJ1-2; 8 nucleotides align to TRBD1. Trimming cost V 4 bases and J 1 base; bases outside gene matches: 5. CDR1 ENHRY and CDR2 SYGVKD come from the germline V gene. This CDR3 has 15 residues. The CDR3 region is CAISVAGGDNYGYTF. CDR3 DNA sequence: TGTGCCATCAGTGTTGCAGGGGGCGATAACTATGGCTACACCTTC.

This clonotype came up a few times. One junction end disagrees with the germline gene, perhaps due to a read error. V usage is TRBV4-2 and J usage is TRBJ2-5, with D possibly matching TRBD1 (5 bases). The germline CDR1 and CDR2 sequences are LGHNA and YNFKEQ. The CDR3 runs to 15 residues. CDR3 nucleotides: TGTGCCAGCGGCCAAGAAGACAGCGCGTTAGAGACCCAGTACTTC. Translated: CASGQEDSALETQYF.

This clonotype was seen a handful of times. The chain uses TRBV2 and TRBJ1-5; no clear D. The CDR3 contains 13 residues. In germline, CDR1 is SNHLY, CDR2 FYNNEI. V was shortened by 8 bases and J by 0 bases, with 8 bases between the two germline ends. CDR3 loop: CASGFDSNQPQHF. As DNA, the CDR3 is TGTGCCAGCGGCTTTGATAGCAATCAGCCCCAGCATTTT. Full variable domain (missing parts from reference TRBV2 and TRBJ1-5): EPEVTQTPSHQVTQMGQEVILRCVPISNHLYFYWYRQILGQKVEFLVSFYNNEISEKSEIFDDQFSVERPDGSNFTLKIRSTKLEDSAMYFCASGFDSNQPQHFGDGTRLSIL.

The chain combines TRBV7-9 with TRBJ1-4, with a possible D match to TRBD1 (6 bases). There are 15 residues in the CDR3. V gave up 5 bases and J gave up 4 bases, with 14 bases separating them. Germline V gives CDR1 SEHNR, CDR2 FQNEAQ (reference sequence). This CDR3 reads CASSRDRPINEKLFF. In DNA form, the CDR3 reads TGTGCCAGCAGCCGAGACAGGCCTATTAATGAAAAACTGTTTTTT.

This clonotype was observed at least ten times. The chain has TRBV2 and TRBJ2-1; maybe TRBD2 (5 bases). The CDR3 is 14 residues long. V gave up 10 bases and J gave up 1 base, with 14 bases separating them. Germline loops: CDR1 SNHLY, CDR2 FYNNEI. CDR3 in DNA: TGTGCCACTTCGGAGCGGTCGTCCTACAATGAGCAGTTCTTC. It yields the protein CATSERSSYNEQFF.

CDR3 amino acids: CSARDLTAYYEQYF. The CDR3 region has the DNA TGCAGTGCTAGAGATCTCACGGCGTACTACGAGCAGTACTTC. The chain uses TRBV20-1 and TRBJ2-7; D ambiguous. V was trimmed by 0 bases and J by 3 bases, leaving 12 bases between them. The germline V gene encodes CDR1 DFQATT and CDR2 SNEGSKA (reference sequence). CDR3 size: 14 residues.

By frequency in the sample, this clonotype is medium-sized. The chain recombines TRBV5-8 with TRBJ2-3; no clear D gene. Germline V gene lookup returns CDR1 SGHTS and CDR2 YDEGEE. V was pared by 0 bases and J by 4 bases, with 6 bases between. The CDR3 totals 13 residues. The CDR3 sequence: CASSLAGSDTQYF. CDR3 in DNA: TGTGCCAGCAGCTTGGCTGGGTCAGATACGCAGTATTTT.

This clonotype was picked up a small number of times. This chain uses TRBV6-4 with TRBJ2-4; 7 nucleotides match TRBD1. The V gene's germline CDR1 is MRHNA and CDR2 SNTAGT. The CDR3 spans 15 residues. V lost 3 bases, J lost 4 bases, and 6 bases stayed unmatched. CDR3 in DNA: TGTGCCAGCAGTGAGAGGGACAGTAAGAAAAACATTCAGTACTTC. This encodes CASSERDSKKNIQYF.